This T cell receptor (beta chain) was documented in a study of shared clonotypes between healthy human individuals. V gave up 2 bases and J gave up 1 base, with 12 bases separating them. CDR3 length: 15 amino acids. Germline CDR1 LNHDA, CDR2 SQIVND (reference sequence). At the deep level, the assay was run. Clones were sequenced by immunoSEQ multiplex PCR, and TCRdb holds only the in-frame ones, with some missing. The sample includes about 2.4 million clones, approximately 94% seen only once; the top ten take about 0.13%. The sample consisted of naive CD4+ T cells sorted from blood. Subset reported: CD45RA+ positively selected. V usage is TRBV19 and J usage is TRBJ2-7; D might be TRBD2 (7 bases). This clonotype was sampled from a man younger than 30 in good health. Written as DNA, the CDR3 is TGTGCCAGTAGTATATTGCGGGGGCCTTCCTACGAGCAGTACTTC. Translation gives CASSILRGPSYEQYF.